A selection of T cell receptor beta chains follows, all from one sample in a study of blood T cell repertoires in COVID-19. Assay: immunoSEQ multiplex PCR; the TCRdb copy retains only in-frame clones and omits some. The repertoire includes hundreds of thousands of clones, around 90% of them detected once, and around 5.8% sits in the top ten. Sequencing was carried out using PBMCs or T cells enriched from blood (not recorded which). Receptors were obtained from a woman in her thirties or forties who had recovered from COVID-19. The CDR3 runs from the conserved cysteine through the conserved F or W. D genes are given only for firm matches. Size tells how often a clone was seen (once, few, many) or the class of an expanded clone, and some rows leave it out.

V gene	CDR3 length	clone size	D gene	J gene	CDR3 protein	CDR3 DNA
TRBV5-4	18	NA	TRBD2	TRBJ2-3	CASSLGTSGPFQTDTQYF	TGTGCCAGCAGCCTCGGGACTAGCGGCCCTTTCCAGACAGATACGCAGTATTTT
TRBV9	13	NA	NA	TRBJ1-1	CASSKGDFTEAFF	TGTGCCAGCAGTAAAGGGGATTTCACTGAAGCTTTCTTT
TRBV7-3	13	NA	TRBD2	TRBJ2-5	CASSLGGQETQYF	TGTGCCAGCAGCTTGGGAGGGCAAGAGACCCAGTACTTC
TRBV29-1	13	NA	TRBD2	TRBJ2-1	CSVLAGAYNEQFF	TGCAGCGTCCTGGCGGGAGCCTACAATGAGCAGTTCTTC
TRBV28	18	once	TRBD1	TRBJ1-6	CASSSPRDRANYNSPLHF	TGTGCCAGCAGTTCTCCCCGGGACAGGGCCAACTATAATTCACCCCTCCACTTT
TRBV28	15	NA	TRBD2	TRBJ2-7	CASRNAGGVGYEQYF	TGTGCCAGCAGGAACGCGGGGGGGGTAGGTTACGAGCAGTACTTC
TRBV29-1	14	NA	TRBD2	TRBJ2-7	CSAAGEGLGYEQYF	TGCAGCGCCGCGGGAGAGGGGCTTGGGTACGAGCAGTACTTC
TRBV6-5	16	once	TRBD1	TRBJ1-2	CASSWDRGTTNYGYTF	TGTGCCAGCAGTTGGGACAGGGGGACGACTAACTATGGCTACACCTTC
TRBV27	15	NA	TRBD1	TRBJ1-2	CASSFTSSGGYGYTF	TGTGCCAGCAGTTTTACCTCTTCAGGGGGTTATGGCTACACCTTC
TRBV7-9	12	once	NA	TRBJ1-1	CASSKIPGQAFF	TGTGCCAGCAGCAAAATTCCAGGGCAAGCTTTCTTT
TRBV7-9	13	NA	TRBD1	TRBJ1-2	CASTGQASYGYTF	TGTGCCAGCACCGGACAGGCGTCCTATGGCTACACCTTC
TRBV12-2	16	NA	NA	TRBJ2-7	CASRLGRGKSSYEQYF	TGTGCAAGTCGCTTAGGTCGGGGGAAGAGCTCCTACGAGCAGTACTTC
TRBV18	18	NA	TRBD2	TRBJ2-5	CASSLGLSSAGGKETQYF	TGTGCCAGCTCTCTCGGTTTATCGTCCGCGGGAGGGAAAGAGACCCAGTACTTC
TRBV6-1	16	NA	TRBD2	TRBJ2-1	CASSDSGAGVYNEQFF	TGTGCCAGCAGTGATAGCGGAGCGGGAGTCTACAATGAGCAGTTCTTC
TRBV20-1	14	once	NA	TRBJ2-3	CSARVGMGPDTQYF	TGCAGTGCTCGTGTGGGTATGGGGCCAGATACGCAGTATTTT
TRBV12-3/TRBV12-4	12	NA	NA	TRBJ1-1	CASSLPYTEAFF	TGTGCCAGCAGTTTACCGTACACTGAAGCTTTCTTT
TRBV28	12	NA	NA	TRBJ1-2	CASSFPGGGYTF	TGTGCCAGCAGTTTTCCCGGGGGGGGCTACACCTTC
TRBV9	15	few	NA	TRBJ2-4	CASSVGGHPKNIQYF	TGTGCCAGCAGCGTAGGCGGGCACCCTAAAAACATTCAGTACTTC
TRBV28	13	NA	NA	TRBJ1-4	CASIGGALEKLFF	TGTGCCAGCATAGGAGGGGCGCTGGAAAAACTGTTTTTT
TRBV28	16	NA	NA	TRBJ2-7	CASSLMSLYSSYEQYF	TGTGCCAGCAGTTTAATGAGCCTTTATAGCTCCTACGAGCAGTACTTC
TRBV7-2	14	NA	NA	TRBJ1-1	CASSPRVRNTEAFF	TGTGCCAGCAGCCCGCGGGTGAGGAACACTGAAGCTTTCTTT
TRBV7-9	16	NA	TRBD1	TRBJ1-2	CASSSWPSTGDYGYTF	TGTGCCAGCAGCTCCTGGCCGTCGACAGGGGACTATGGCTACACCTTC
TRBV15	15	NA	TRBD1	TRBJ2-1	CATSVAGGFDNEQFF	TGTGCCACCAGCGTGGCAGGGGGCTTCGACAATGAGCAGTTCTTC
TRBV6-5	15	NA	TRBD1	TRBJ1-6	CASSPTGQGYSPLHF	TGTGCCAGCAGTCCTACGGGACAGGGTTACTCACCCCTCCACTTT
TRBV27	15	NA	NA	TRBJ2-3	CASRQGDSLPDTQYF	TGTGCCAGCAGGCAGGGGGACTCACTTCCAGATACGCAGTATTTT
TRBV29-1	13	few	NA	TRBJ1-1	CSASDSLNTEAFF	TGCAGCGCCTCCGACAGCCTGAACACTGAAGCTTTCTTT
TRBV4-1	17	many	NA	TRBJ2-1	CASSQDLGSGSYNEQFF	TGCGCCAGCAGCCAAGACCTCGGGAGTGGCTCCTACAATGAGCAGTTCTTC
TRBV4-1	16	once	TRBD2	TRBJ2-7	CASSQVLAGGVGEQYF	TGCGCCAGCAGCCAGGTCCTAGCGGGAGGAGTCGGGGAGCAGTACTTC
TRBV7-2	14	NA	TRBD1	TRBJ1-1	CASSPTADRAEAFF	TGTGCCAGCAGCCCCACCGCGGACAGGGCTGAAGCTTTCTTT
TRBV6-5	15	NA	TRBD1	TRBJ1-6	CASSYWGEGASPLHF	TGTGCCAGCAGTTACTGGGGTGAGGGGGCTTCACCCCTCCACTTT
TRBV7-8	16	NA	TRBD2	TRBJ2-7	CASRPIAGASSYEQYF	TGTGCCAGCAGACCCATAGCGGGAGCAAGCTCCTACGAGCAGTACTTC
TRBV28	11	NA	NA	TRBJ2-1	CASHALGLQFF	TGTGCCAGCCATGCCCTGGGCCTGCAGTTCTTC
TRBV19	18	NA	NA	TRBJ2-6	CASSPYGTMISGANVLTF	TGTGCCAGTAGTCCGTACGGGACAATGATCTCTGGGGCCAACGTCCTGACTTTC
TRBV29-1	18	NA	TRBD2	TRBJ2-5	CSVVGTSGTRGVRETQYF	TGCAGCGTTGTTGGGACTAGCGGGACGCGGGGGGTGCGAGAGACCCAGTACTTC
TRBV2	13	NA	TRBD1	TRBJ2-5	CASRETGLETQYF	TGTGCCAGCAGGGAGACAGGGCTCGAGACCCAGTACTTC
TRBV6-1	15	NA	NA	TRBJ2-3	CASSEYRESTDTQYF	TGTGCCAGCAGTGAATACAGGGAAAGTACAGATACGCAGTATTTT
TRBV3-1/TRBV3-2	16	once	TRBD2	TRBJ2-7	CASSRSGTSGSAEQYF	TGTGCCAGCAGCCGGTCCGGGACTAGCGGGAGTGCCGAGCAGTACTTC
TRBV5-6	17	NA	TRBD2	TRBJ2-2	CASSLAGAGVGTGELFF	TGTGCCAGCAGCTTGGCGGGAGCGGGAGTGGGCACCGGGGAGCTGTTTTTT
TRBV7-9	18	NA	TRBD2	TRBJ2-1	CASGLPPGLGTGGDEQFF	TGTGCCAGCGGCCTACCCCCGGGACTAGGGACGGGGGGGGATGAGCAGTTCTTC
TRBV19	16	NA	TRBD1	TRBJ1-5	CASTPLGRGSNQPQHF	TGTGCCAGTACCCCTTTGGGCAGGGGGTCCAATCAGCCCCAGCATTTT
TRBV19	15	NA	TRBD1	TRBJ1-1	CASSPRQGRNTEAFF	TGTGCCAGTAGTCCCAGACAGGGGCGAAACACTGAAGCTTTCTTT